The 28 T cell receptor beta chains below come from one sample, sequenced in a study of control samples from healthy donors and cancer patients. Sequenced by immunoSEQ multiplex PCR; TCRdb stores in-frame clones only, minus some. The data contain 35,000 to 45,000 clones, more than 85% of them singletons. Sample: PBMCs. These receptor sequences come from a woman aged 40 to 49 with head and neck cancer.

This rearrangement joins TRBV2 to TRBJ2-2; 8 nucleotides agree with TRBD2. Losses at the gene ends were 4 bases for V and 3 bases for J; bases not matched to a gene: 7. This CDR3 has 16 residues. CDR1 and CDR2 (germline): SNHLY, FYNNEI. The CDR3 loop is CASSGRGEGDTGELFF. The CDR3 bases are TGTGCCAGCAGTGGGCGGGGGGAAGGAGACACCGGGGAGCTGTTTTTT.

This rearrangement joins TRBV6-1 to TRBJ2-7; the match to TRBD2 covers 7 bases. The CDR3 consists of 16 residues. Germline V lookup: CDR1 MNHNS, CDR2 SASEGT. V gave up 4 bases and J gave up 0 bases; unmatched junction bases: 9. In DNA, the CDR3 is TGTGCCAGCAGTGGGGTGGTGCGGGGGTACTCCTACGAGCAGTACTTC. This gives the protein CASSGVVRGYSYEQYF.

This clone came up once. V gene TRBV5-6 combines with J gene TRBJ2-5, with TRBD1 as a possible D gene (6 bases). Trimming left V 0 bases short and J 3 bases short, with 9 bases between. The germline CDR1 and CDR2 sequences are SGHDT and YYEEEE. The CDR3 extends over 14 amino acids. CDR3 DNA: TGTGCCAGCAGCTTGGCACAGGGAGAAGAGACCCAGTACTTC. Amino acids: CASSLAQGEETQYF.

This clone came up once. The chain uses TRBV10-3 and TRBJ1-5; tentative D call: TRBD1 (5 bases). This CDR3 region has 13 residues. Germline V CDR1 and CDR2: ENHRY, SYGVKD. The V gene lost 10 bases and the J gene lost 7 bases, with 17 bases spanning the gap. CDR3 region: CATKGALGQPQHF. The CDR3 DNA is TGTGCCACCAAAGGGGCTTTGGGACAGCCCCAGCATTTT.

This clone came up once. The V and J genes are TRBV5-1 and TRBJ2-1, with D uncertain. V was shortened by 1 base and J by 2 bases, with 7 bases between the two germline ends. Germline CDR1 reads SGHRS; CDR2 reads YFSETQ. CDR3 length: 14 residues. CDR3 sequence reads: CASSLPEAYNEQFF. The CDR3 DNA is TGCGCCAGCAGCTTGCCTGAGGCCTACAATGAGCAGTTCTTC.

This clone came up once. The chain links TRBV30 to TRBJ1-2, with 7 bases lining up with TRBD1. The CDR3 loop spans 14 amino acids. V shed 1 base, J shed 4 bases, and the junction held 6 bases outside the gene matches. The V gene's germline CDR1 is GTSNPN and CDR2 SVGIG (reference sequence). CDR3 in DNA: TGTGCCTGGAGTGCACAGGGGAGGTTCTATGGCTACACCTTC. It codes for CAWSAQGRFYGYTF.

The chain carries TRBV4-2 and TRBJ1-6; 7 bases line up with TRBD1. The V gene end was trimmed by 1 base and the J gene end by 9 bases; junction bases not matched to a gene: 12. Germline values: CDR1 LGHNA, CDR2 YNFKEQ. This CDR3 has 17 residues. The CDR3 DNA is TGTGCCAGCAGCCAAGGCCGGGCAGGGACAGCGGGTTCACCCCTCCACTTT. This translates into CASSQGRAGTAGSPLHF.

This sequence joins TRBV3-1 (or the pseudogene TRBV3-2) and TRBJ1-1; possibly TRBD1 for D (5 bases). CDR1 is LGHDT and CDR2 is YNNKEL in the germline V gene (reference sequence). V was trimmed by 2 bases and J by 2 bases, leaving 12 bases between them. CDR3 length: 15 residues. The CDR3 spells CASSQRGIANTEAFF. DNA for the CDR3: TGTGCCAGCAGCCAAAGGGGTATCGCAAACACTGAAGCTTTCTTT.

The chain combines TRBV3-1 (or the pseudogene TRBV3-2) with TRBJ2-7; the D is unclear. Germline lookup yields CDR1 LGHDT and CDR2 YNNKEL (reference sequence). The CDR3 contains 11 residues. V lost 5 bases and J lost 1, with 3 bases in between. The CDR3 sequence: CASSASYEQYF. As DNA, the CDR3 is TGTGCCAGCAGCGCGTCCTACGAGCAGTACTTC.

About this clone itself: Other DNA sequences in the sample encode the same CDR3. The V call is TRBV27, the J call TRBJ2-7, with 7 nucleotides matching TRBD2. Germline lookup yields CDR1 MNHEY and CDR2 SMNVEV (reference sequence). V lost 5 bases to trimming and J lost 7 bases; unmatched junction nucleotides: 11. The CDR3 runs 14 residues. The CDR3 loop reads CASSPSLRGNEQYF. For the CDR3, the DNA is TGTGCCAGCAGTCCATCCTTGCGGGGGAATGAGCAGTACTTC.

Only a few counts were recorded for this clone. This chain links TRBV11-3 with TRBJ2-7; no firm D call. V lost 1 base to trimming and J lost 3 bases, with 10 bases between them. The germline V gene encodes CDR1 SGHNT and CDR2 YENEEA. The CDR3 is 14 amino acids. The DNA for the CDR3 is TGTGCCAGCAGCTTAGGTCCAGACCGCTACGAGCAGTACTTC. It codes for CASSLGPDRYEQYF. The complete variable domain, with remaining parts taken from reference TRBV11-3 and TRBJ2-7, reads EAGVVQSPRYKIIEKKQPVAFWCNPISGHNTLYWYLQNLGQGPELLIRYENEEAVDDSQLPKDRFSAERLKGVDSTLKIQPAELGDSAVYLCASSLGPDRYEQYFGPGTRLTVT.

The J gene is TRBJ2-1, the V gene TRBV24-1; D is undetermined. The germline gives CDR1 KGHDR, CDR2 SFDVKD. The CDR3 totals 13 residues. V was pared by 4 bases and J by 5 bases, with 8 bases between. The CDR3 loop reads CATSDRLNNEQFF. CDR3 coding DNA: TGTGCCACCAGTGACCGGCTTAACAATGAGCAGTTCTTC.

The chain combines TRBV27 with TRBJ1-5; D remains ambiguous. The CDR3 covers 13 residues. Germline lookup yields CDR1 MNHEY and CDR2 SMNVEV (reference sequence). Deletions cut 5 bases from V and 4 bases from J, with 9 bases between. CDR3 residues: CASSRHYNQPQHF. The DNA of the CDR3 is TGTGCCAGCAGTCGGCACTATAATCAGCCCCAGCATTTT.

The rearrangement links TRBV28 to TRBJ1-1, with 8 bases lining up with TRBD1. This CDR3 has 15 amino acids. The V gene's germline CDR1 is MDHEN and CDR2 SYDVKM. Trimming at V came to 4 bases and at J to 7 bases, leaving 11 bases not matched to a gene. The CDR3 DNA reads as TGTGCCAGCAGTTCCTCAATAGACAGGGGAATTGAAGCTTTCTTT. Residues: CASSSSIDRGIEAFF.

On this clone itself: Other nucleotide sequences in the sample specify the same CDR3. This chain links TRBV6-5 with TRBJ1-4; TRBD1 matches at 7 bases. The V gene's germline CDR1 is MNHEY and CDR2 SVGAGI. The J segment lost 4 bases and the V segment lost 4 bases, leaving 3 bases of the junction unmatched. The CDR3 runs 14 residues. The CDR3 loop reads CASSSRGGNEKLFF. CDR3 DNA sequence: TGTGCCAGCAGTTCCAGGGGGGGTAATGAAAAACTGTTTTTT.

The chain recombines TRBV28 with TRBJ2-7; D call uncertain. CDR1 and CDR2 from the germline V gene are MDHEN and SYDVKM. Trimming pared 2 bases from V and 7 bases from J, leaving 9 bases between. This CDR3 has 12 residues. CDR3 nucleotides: TGTGCCAGCAGTTTAGGGTTTGGGGAGCAGTACTTC. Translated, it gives CASSLGFGEQYF.

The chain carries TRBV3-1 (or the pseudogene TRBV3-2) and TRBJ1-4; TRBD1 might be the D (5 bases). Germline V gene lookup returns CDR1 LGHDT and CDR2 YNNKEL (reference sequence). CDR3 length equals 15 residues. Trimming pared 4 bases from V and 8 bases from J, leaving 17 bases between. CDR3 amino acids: CASSRPSQGFEKLFF. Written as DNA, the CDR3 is TGTGCCAGCAGCCGCCCCAGTCAGGGTTTCGAAAAACTGTTTTTT.

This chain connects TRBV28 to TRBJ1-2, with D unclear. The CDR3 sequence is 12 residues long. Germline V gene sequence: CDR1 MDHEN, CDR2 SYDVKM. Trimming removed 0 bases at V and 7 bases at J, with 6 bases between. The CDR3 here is CASSLWLRGYTF. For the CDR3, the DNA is TGTGCCAGCAGTTTATGGTTGCGTGGCTACACCTTC.

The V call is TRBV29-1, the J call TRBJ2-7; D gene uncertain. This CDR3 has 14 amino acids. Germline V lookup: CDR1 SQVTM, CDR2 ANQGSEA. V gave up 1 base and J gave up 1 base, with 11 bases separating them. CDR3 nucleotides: TGCAGCGTTGAAGGAAGGGAAGAATCCTACGAGCAGTACTTC. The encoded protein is CSVEGREESYEQYF.

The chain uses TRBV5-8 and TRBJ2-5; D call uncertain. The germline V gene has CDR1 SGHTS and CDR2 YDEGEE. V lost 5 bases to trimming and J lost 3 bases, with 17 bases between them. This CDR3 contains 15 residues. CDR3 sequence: CASRASHRPEETQYF. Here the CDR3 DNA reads TGTGCCAGCAGGGCATCCCACCGACCAGAAGAGACCCAGTACTTC.

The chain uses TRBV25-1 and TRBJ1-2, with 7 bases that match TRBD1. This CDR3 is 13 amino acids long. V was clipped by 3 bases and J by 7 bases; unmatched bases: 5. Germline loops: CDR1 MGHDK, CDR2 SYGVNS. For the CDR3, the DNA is TGTGCCAGCAGTGATACAGGGGATCTTGGCTACACCTTC. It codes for CASSDTGDLGYTF.

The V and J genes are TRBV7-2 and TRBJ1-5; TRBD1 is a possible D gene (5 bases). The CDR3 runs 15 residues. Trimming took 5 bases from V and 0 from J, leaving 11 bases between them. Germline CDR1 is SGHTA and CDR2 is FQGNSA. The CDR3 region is CASSRSGGSNQPQHF. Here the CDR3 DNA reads TGTGCCAGCAGCCGGTCCGGGGGTAGCAATCAGCCCCAGCATTTT.

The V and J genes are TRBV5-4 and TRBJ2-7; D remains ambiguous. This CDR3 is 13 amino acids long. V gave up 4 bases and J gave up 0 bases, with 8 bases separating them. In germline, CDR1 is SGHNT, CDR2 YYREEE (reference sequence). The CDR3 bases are TGTGCCAGCAGCGAAGCGAGCTCCTACGAGCAGTACTTC. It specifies CASSEASSYEQYF.

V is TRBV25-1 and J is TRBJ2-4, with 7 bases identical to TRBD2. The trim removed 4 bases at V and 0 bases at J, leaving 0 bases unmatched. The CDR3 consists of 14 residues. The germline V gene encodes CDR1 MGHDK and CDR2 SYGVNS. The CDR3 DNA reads TGTGCCAGCAGTGGGGGGGGAGCCAAAAACATTCAGTACTTC. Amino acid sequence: CASSGGGAKNIQYF.

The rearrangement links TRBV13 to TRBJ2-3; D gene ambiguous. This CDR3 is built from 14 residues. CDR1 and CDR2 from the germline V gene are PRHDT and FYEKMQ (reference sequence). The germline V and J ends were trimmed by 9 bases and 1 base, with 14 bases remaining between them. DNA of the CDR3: TGTGCCAGTATAGGGCTAGTAGGCACAGATACGCAGTATTTT. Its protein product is CASIGLVGTDTQYF.

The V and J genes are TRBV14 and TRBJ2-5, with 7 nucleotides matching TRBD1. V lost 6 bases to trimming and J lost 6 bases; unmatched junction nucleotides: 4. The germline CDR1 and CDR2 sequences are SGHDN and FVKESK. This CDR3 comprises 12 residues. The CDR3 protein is CASSRDRKTQYF. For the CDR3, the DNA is TGTGCCAGCAGTCGGGACAGAAAGACCCAGTACTTC.

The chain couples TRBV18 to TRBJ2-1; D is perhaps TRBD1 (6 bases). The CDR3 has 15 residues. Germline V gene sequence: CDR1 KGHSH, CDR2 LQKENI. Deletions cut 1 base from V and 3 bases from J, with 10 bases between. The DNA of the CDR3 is TGTGCCAGCTCACCACGCGGACAGATCTACAATGAGCAGTTCTTC. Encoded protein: CASSPRGQIYNEQFF.

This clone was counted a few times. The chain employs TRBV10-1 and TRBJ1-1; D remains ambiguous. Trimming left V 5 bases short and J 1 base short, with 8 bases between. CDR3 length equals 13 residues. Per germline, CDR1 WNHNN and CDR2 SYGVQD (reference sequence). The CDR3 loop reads CASSSVKNTEAFF. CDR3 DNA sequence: TGCGCCAGCAGTTCAGTTAAGAACACTGAAGCTTTCTTT.